This entry describes one T cell receptor beta chain. Antigen: not known. This entry is derived from a study of cytomegalovirus exposure and HLA in healthy donors. Study-level findings and limits: Sequencing likely produced, as an artifact, a cluster of highly shared sequence variants. Earlier results showed most TCR beta V segments being productive about 90% or about 30% of the time.

Amplification used 60 Vbeta primers and 13 Jbeta primers. Clones were sequenced by immunoSEQ multiplex PCR, and TCRdb holds only the in-frame ones, with some missing. The sample carries around 200,000 clones, less than 90% recorded once. Germline V gene data show CDR1 as MDHEN and CDR2 as SYDVKM. The CDR3 covers 14 residues. Sequencing input: PBMCs. The V gene is TRBV28, the J gene TRBJ2-5; D is unclear. The last part of the DNA fits TRBJ2-7 better; the J call may be wrong. This TCR derives from a man over 45 in good health and CMV-seronegative. Here the CDR3 reads CASRTQRFPYEQYF. CDR3 DNA: TGTGCCAGCAGAACGCAACGGTTCCCCTACGAGCAGTACTTC.